This entry concerns a single T cell receptor beta chain. Its target is not known. This sample is drawn from a study of cytomegalovirus exposure and HLA in healthy donors. Across the whole study: Approximately 85 million unique TCRs from HLA-typed donors were held in an early data release.

Study-level points and caveats: Data from an earlier analysis indicated that most TCR beta V segments were productive either about 87% or about 30% of the time.

Primers: 60 Vbeta forward and 13 Jbeta reverse. The repertoire was sequenced with immunoSEQ multiplex PCR; TCRdb's copy has only in-frame clones and lacks some. The sample records 85,000 to 120,000 clones, approximately 80% being singletons. This receptor was obtained from a man between 60 and 70 years old in good health and CMV-seronegative. Sequenced material: PBMCs.

CDR3: CASSRSNQPQHF. The CDR3 bases are TGTGCCAGCAGCCGGAGCAATCAGCCCCAGCATTTT. The V and J genes are TRBV6-1 and TRBJ1-5; no clear D gene. The germline V gene has CDR1 MNHNS and CDR2 SASEGT. The CDR3 loop spans 12 amino acids. V gave up 6 bases and J gave up 1 base, with 4 bases separating them.